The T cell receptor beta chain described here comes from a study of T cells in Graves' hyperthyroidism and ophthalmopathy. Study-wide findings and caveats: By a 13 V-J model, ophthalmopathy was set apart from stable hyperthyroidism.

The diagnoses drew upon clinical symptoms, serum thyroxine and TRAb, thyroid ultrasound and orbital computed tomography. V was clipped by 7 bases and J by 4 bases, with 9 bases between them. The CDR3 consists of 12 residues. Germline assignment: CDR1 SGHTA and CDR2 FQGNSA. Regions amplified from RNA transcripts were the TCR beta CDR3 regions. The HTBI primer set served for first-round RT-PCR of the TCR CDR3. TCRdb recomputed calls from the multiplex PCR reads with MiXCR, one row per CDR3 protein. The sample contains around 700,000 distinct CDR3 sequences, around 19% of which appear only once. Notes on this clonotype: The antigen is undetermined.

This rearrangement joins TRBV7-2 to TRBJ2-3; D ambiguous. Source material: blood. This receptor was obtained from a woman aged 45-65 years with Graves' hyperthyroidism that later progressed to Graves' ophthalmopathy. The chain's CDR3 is CASNYGADTQYF. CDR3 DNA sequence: TGTGCCAGCAACTATGGGGCAGATACGCAGTATTTT.